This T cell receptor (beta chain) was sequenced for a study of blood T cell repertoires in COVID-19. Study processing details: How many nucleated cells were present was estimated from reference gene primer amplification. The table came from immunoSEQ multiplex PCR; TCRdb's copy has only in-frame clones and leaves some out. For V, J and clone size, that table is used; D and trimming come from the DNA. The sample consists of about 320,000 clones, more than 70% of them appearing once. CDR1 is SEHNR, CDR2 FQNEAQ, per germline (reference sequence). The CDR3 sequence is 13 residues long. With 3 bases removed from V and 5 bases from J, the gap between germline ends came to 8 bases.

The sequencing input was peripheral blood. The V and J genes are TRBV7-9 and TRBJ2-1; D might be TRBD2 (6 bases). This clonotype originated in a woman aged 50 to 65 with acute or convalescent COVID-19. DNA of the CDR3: TGTGCCAGCAGCTTCGGCGGGGACAATGAGCAGTTCTTC. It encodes CASSFGGDNEQFF.